This T cell receptor (beta chain) was documented in a study of identical twins (dated by TCRdb to 2016 to 2017). As for the study more broadly: TCR alpha and beta repertoires from monozygotic twins, unrelated adults of various ages and cord blood were deep-sequenced to test whether fetal clonotypes persist. To rule out contamination, replicate twin experiments were performed at different times with different library preparation protocols.

Trimming costs V 4 bases and J 5 bases, and their ends lie 8 bases apart. The CDR3 measures 12 amino acids from cysteine to phenylalanine. The read is trimmed to its CDR3 DNA, 36 bases read in frame from base 1. The germline V gene gives CDR1 as SGHRS and CDR2 as YFSETQ. All donors were healthy Caucasians. The twin cohort consisted of three pairs of female monozygotic twins, all aged about 18 to 29 years. CD4+ and CD8+ T cell populations were isolated with positive isolation kits from Invitrogen. Study-level results and caveats: Invariant T cells such as MAIT and iNKT could partly confound zero-insertion analyses, though diverse VJ usage argued against this for most clonotypes. Compared with coincidental sharing between unrelated individuals, out-of-frame TCR alpha sequences shared between twins had an excess of sequences with low generation probability. In monozygotic twins, recombination models systematically underestimated out-of-frame TCR alpha sharing, but the models matched the sharing seen between unrelated individuals. Fewer insertions were carried by abundant cord blood beta clonotypes, a similar but weaker trend appeared in young adult naive repertoires, and no such trend appeared in memory repertoires. In beta out-of-frame sequences, excess twin sharing was weaker, because having fewer shared sequences lowered the signal-to-noise ratio. Because the same donors could not be followed over many years, conclusions were based on cross-sectional statistical analysis.

This clonotype came up a few times. This clone's antigen is unknown. Per-base quality was not reported, and no clone a single base away is much larger than it. Libraries were prepared through 5' RACE. The instrument was an Illumina HiSeq 2000. Template switching introduced a universal primer binding site; the final cDNA contained a unique molecular identifier, enabling accurate counting of TCR cDNA molecules. First-strand cDNA for TCR alpha and beta chains was synthesized from specific primers in the conserved constant-segment region. To control for contamination, every cDNA library was double barcoded, receiving both a SMART-Mk sample barcode and Illumina barcodes. Two successive PCR steps introduced TruSeq adapter sequences along with Illumina sample barcodes. The Illumina HiSeq platform was used with custom primers to sequence TCR alpha and beta cDNA libraries. Regarding the original processing steps: Raw reads were processed with MiGEC to extract unique molecular identifiers, and MiXCR was used to determine CDR3 positions. For each individual, recombination models were inferred using an EM algorithm with the repgenHMM and IGoR tools. Shared clonotypes were analyzed with the tcR package in R, and sharing was normalized by the product of cloneset sizes. To study raw recombination free of thymic and clonal selection effects, out-of-frame nonproductive sequences were analyzed. TCRdb redid the processing of the public reads, applying fastp at Q25 and MiXCR, and retained in-frame beta chains. Every entry covers one CDR3 protein and lists the most common genes and DNA from its rows. The authors' filters were not applied to this entry. The sample has 500,000 to 600,000 distinct CDR3 sequences on record, around 20% of them singletons. Of the sample, about 0.99% is held by the ten largest clones.

The data also belong to a second study, concerning T cells expressing NK-cell markers. The second publication reports: Three sorted T-cell subsets (CD3+CD56+NKG2C+, CD3+CD56+NKG2C- and CD3+CD56-NKG2C+) from about 8 donors had their TCR beta-chain repertoires profiled. Of the eight sequenced donors, seven were found to be HCMV-seropositive and one was found to be HCMV-seronegative. To restrict sorting to alphabetaTCR-expressing T cells, an anti-gammadeltaTCR antibody was added in several experiments. In six donors, the dominant CD3+CD56+NKG2C+ clonotypes ranked among the top 10 CD8+ clonotypes, making up 1.0-7.0% of CD8+ T cells. Those dominant clonotypes were again the most abundant among CD3+CD56-NKG2C+ cells in four donors, at roughly 25-65%. Whether the expanded NKG2C-expressing T cell clones were specific for HCMV antigens was left unclear. Randomly selected healthy volunteers, three men and five women, were used as the eight sequenced donors. HCMV serostatus was determined by detecting HCMV-specific IgG in serum with a commercial ELISA kit. MIGEC handled demultiplexing of the reads and grouping by UMI, while MiTCR was used to assemble and quantify clonotypes. To exclude erroneous sequences, only TCR cDNA sequences supported by at least two reads were retained. The tcR package was used for downstream repertoire analysis, with clonotypes matched between fractions based on CDR3 nucleotide sequence plus V segment. VDJmatch was used to annotate antigen specificity against VDJdb, with one amino acid substitution in CDR3 permitted.

The chain uses TRBV5-1 and TRBJ2-3; the D gene is not confidently resolved. This TCR was sampled from a woman in her late teens or twenties in good health. The specimen was CD4+ T cells sorted from blood. In nucleotide form, the sequence is TGCGCCAGCAGCCTCAACGGAGATACGCAGTATTTT. Translated, this is CASSLNGDTQYF.